This TCR beta chain was identified in a study of T cell repertoires in cytomegalovirus infection. Many counts were recorded for this clonotype. TCRdb re-called the reads with MiXCR, one entry per CDR3 protein. The sample has 680,000 or so distinct CDR3 sequences; about a third are singletons. The sample was PBMCs. The clonotype originates from a human donor in good health (CMV status not recorded). Some clones in this sample may be carry-over from other donors' samples.

The CDR3 region is CASSVGTGAYEQYF. The CDR3 region has the DNA TGTGCCAGCAGCGTCGGGACAGGGGCCTACGAGCAGTACTTC. The chain couples TRBV28 to TRBJ2-7; 10 bases align to TRBD1. Germline CDR1 and CDR2: MDHEN and SYDVKM. V dropped 6 bases and J dropped 2; count of bases not matched to a gene: 4. This CDR3 region has 14 residues.